Sequencing of this T cell receptor beta chain was carried out in a study of Ad26.COV2.S vaccination and SARS-CoV-2 variants. Study-level results: Post-vaccination breadth of spike-specific CD8+ and CD4+ T cell responses was reportedly substantial.

The method was immunoSEQ multiplex PCR; TCRdb's version includes in-frame clones alone and lacks a portion of them. The top ten clones hold about 10% of a sample with some 250,000 clones, roughly 90% of them seen once. Stated treatment: some 20 received Ad26.COV2.S at low or high dose, single or two shots; roughly five received placebo; per-sample allocation not given. All samples were drawn on day 63, counting from the first vaccine or placebo injection. On this clone: Antigen specificity is unknown.

With 0 bases removed from V and 1 base from J, the gap between germline ends came to 4 bases. Per germline, CDR1 SGHRS and CDR2 YFSETQ. The CDR3 loop spans 14 amino acids. The material sequenced was peripheral blood, taken in a trial of Ad26.COV2.S vaccine versus placebo. This clonotype was sampled from a person aged 18 to 59 who received the Ad26.COV2.S COVID-19 vaccine or a placebo. The chain recombines TRBV5-1 with TRBJ1-4; D gene uncertain. The CDR3 spells CASSLGLTNEKLFF. CDR3 bases: TGCGCCAGCAGCTTGGGACTAACTAATGAAAAACTGTTTTTT.